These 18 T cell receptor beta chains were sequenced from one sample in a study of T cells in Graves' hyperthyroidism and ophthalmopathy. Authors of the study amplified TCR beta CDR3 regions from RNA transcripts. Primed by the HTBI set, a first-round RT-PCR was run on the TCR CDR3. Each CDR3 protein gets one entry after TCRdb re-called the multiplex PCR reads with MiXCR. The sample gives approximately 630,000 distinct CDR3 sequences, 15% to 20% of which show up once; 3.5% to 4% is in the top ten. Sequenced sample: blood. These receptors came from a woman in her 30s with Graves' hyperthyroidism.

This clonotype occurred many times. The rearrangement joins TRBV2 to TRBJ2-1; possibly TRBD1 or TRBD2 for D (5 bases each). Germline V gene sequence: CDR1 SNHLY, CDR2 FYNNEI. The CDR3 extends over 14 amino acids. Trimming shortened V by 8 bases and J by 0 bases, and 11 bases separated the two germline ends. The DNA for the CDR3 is TGTGCCAGCGATGGGGGTGTCTCCTACAATGAGCAGTTCTTC. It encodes CASDGGVSYNEQFF.

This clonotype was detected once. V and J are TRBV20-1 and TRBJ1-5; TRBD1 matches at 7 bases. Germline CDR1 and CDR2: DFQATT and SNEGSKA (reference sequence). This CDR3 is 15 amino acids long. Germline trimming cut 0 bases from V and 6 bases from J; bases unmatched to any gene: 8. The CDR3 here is CSARDRQGAGQPQHF. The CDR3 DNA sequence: TGCAGTGCTAGAGATCGACAGGGCGCAGGTCAGCCCCAGCATTTT.

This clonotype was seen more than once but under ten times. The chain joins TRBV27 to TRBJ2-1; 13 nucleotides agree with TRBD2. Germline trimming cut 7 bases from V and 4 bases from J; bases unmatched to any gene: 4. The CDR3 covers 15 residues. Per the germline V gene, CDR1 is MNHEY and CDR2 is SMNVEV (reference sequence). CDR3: CASTEGLAGYNEQFF. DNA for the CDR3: TGTGCCAGCACCGAGGGACTAGCGGGATACAATGAGCAGTTCTTC.

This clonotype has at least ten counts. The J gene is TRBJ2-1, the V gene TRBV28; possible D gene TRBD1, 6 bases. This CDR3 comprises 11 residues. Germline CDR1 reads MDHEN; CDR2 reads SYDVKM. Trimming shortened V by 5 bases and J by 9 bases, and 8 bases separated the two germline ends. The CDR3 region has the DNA TGTGCCAGCAGTCCCAGGGGTGAGCAGTTCTTC. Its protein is CASSPRGEQFF.

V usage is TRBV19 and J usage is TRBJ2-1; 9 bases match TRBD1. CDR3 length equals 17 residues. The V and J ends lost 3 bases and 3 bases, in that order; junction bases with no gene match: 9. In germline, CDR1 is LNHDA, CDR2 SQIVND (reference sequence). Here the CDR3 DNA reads TGTGCCAGTAGTATTTCCCCAGGACAGGGGATCTACAATGAGCAGTTCTTC. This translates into CASSISPGQGIYNEQFF. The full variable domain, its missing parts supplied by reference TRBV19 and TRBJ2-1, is DGGITQSPKYLFRKEGQNVTLSCEQNLNHDAMYWYRQDPGQGLRLIYYSQIVNDFQKGDIAEGYSVSREKKESFPLTVTSAQKNPTAFYLCASSISPGQGIYNEQFFGPGTRLTVL.

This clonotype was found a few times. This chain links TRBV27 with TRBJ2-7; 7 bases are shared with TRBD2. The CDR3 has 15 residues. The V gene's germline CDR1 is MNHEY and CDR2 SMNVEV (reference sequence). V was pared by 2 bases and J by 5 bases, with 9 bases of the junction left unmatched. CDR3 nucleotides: TGTGCCAGCAGTTTACGGGCTAGCGGTTTCCACGAGCAGTACTTC. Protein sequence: CASSLRASGFHEQYF.

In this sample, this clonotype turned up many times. The CDR3 protein is CASIRGNTEAFF. DNA of the CDR3: TGTGCCAGCATTCGGGGGAACACTGAAGCTTTCTTT. The chain has TRBV6-1 and TRBJ1-1; D call uncertain. The V end lost 7 bases, the J end lost 1 base, and 7 bases lay between the germline ends. CDR1 and CDR2 from the germline V gene are MNHNS and SASEGT. This CDR3 spans 12 amino acids.

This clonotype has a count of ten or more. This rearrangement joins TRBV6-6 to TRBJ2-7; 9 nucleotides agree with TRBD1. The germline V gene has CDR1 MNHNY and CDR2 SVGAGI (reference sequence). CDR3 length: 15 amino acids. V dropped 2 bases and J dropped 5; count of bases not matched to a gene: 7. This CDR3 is CASSYPQDRGNEQYF. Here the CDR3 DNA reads TGTGCCAGCAGTTACCCCCAGGACAGGGGTAACGAGCAGTACTTC.

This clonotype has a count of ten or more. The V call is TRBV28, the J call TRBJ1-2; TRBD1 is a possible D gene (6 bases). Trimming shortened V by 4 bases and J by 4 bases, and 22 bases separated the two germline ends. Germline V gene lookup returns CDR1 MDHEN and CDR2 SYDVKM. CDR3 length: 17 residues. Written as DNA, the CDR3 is TGTGCCAGCAGTTCCCCGGCAGGGGCGATACATACCTATGGCTACACCTTC. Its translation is CASSSPAGAIHTYGYTF.

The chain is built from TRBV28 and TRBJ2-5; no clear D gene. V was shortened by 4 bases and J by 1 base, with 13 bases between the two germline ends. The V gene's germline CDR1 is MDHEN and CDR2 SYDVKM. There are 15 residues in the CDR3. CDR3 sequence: CASSSFSWIQETQYF. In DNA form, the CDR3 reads TGTGCCAGCAGTTCTTTCAGCTGGATCCAAGAGACCCAGTACTTC.

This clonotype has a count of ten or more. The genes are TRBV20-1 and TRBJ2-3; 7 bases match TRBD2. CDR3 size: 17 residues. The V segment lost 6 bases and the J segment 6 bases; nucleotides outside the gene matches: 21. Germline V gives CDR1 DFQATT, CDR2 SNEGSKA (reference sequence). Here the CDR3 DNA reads TGCAGTGCGCCCCTGGGAGGCCTAGCGGACGTTCCGGATACGCAGTATTTT. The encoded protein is CSAPLGGLADVPDTQYF.

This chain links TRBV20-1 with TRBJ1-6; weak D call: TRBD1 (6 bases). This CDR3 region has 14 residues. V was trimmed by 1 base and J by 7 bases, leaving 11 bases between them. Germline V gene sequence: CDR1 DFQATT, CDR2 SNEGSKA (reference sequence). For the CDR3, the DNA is TGCAGTGCTAGAGGGACAGTTGCGAATTCACCCCTCCACTTT. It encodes CSARGTVANSPLHF.

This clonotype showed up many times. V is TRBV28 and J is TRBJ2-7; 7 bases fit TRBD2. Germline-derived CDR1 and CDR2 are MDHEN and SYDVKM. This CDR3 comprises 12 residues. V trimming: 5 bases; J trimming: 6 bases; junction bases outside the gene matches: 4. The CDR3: CASSGLVPEQYF. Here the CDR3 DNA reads TGTGCCAGCAGTGGACTAGTCCCCGAGCAGTACTTC.

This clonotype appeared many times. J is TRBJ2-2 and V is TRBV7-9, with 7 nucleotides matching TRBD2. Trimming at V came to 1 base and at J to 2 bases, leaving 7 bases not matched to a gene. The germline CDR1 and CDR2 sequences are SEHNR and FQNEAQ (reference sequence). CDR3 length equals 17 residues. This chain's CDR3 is CASSLVLQRDNTGELFF. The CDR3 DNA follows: TGTGCCAGCAGCTTAGTGCTCCAGCGGGACAACACCGGGGAGCTGTTTTTT.

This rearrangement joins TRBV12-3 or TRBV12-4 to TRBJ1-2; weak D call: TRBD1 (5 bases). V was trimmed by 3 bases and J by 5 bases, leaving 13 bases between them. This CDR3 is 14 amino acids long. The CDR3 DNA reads TGTGCCAGCAGTTTTGGGGGGGGGTTTTATGGCTACACCTTC. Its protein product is CASSFGGGFYGYTF.

Written as DNA, the CDR3 is TGCAGTGCCCCGAAGGGGGCGGGGGCGTCTTACTACAATGAGCAGTTCTTC. Translation: CSAPKGAGASYYNEQFF. The V gene is TRBV20-1, the J gene TRBJ2-1; TRBD1 or TRBD2 may be the D gene (7 bases each). The germline V gene encodes CDR1 DFQATT and CDR2 SNEGSKA (reference sequence). Trimming shortened V by 6 bases and J by 3 bases, and 24 bases separated the two germline ends. The CDR3 totals 17 residues.

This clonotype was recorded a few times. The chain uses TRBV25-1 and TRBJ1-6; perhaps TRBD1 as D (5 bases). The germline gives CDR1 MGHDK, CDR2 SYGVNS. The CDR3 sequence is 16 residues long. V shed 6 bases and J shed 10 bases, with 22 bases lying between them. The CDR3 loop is CASSEGGVSGRSPLHF. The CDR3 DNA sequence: TGTGCCAGCAGCGAGGGAGGGGTGTCAGGGAGGTCACCCCTCCACTTT.

The CDR3 nucleotides are TGTGCCTGGAGCCCCGGCCGGGGGTTCTCCTACGAGCAGTACTTC. Its protein is CAWSPGRGFSYEQYF. V gene TRBV30 combines with J gene TRBJ2-7; possible D gene TRBD2, 6 bases. The germline V gene encodes CDR1 GTSNPN and CDR2 SVGIG (reference sequence). This CDR3 region has 15 residues. V was clipped by 3 bases and J by 0 bases, with 15 bases between them.